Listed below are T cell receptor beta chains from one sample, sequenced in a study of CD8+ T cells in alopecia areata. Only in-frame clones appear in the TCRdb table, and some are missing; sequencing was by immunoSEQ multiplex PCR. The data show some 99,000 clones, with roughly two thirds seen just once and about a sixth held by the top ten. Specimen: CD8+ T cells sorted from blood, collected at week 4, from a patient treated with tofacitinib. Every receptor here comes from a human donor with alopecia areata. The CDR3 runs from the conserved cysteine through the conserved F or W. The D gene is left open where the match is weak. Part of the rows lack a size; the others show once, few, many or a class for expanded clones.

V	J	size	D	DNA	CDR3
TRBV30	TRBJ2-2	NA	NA	TGTGCCCGCGAAGAGTCCGGGGAGCTGTTTTTT	CAREESGELFF
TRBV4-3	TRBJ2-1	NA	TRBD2	TGCGCCAGCAGCCAAGATCGACTAGCGGAGTACAATGAGCAGTTCTTC	CASSQDRLAEYNEQFF
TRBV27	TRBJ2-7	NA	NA	TGTGCCAGCAGTCCATCAACGCAGGGAATTTCCTACGAGCAGTACTTC	CASSPSTQGISYEQYF
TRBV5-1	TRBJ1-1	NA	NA	TGCGCCAGCAGCCCGATTCAGCATGAGAACACTGAAGCTTTCTTT	CASSPIQHENTEAFF
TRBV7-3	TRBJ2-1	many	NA	TGTGCCAGCAGCTTCGGCCGCAATGAGCAGTTCTTC	CASSFGRNEQFF
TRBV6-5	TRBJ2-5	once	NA	TGTGCCAGCAGTTACTCCGCCGGGGAGACCCAGTACTTC	CASSYSAGETQYF
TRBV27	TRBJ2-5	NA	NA	TGTGCCAGCAGTCCCTCGGTATGGGGTCAAGAGACCCAGTACTTC	CASSPSVWGQETQYF
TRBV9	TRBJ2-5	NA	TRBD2	TGTGCCAGCAGCGTAGATTGGGGACTAGCGGGAGAGACCCAGTACTTC	CASSVDWGLAGETQYF
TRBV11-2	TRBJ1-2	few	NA	TGTGCCAGCAGCTTAGATGTGACAGGCGGTGTGGACGGCTACACCTTC	CASSLDVTGGVDGYTF
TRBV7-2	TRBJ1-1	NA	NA	TGTGCCAGCAGCTTAGCGGTGATTTTACCGGGCCCAGTGGACACTGAAGCTTTCTTT	CASSLAVILPGPVDTEAFF
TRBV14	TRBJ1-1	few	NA	TGTGCCAGCAGCCAAGATGGGATCCCGTATGAAGCTTTCTTT	CASSQDGIPYEAFF
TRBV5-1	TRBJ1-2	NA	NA	TGCGCCAGCAGCTTGACTTCCGGAGGTCAAGGTGGCTACACCTTC	CASSLTSGGQGGYTF
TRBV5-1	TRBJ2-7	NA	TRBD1	TGCGCCAGCAGGCTCGGAGGACAGGGTCAGATCTACGAGCAGTACTTC	CASRLGGQGQIYEQYF
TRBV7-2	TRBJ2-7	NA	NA	TGTGCCAGCAGCTTAGTGGCAGGGTCGGACGAGCAGTACTTC	CASSLVAGSDEQYF
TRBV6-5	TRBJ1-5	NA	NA	TGTGCCAGCAGTTACCTACCTGGGGGGGATCAGCCCCAGCATTTT	CASSYLPGGDQPQHF
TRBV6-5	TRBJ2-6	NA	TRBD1	TGTGCCAGCACCGGACAGGGGGCTGGGGCCAACGTCCTGACTTTC	CASTGQGAGANVLTF
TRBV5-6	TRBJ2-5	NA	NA	TGTGCCAGCAGCTTGAACGGTGGAGAGACCCAGTACTTC	CASSLNGGETQYF
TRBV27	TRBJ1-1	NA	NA	TGTGCCAGCAGTCTTCAGGACCTCACTGAAGCTTTCTTT	CASSLQDLTEAFF
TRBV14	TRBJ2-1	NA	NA	TGTGCCAGCAGCCAAGTCGGGAGCTCCTACAATGAGCAGTTCTTC	CASSQVGSSYNEQFF
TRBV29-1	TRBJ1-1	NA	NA	TGCAGCGTTGCAGCCATGAACACTGAAGCTTTCTTT	CSVAAMNTEAFF
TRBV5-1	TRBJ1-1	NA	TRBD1	TGCGCCAGCAGCGAGGGACAGGGAGGTGAAGCTTTCTTT	CASSEGQGGEAFF
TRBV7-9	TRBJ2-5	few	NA	TGTGCCAGTTCATTCCCGGATCTCCAAGAGACCCAGTACTTC	CASSFPDLQETQYF
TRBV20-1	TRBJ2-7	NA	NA	TGCAGTGCTAAGGACTTAGACGAGCAGTACTTC	CSAKDLDEQYF
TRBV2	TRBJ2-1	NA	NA	TGTGCCAGCAGCGACCAGGGGGGGCTAGTCGATTACTACAATGAGCAGTTCTTC	CASSDQGGLVDYYNEQFF
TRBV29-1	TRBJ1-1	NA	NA	TGCAGCGCCAGCGGACAGCCGAACACTGAAGCTTTCTTT	CSASGQPNTEAFF
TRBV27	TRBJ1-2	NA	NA	TGTGCCAGCAGGACGGGAACTAACTATGGCTACACCTTC	CASRTGTNYGYTF
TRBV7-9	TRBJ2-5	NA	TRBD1	TGTGCCAGCAGCCACGACAGGGCTCAAGAGACCCAGTACTTC	CASSHDRAQETQYF
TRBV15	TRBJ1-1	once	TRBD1	TGTGCCACCAGCAGGGGACAGGTCAACACTGAAGCTTTCTTT	CATSRGQVNTEAFF
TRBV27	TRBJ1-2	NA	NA	TGTGCCAGCAGTCCTTGGGGGGTCTATGGCTACACCTTC	CASSPWGVYGYTF
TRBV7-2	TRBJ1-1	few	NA	TGTGCCAGCAGCTTAGTACCAGGGGCCGCTGAAGCTTTCTTT	CASSLVPGAAEAFF
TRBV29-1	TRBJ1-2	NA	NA	TGCAGCGTCGCGATAGGACGGAACTCGTATGGCTACACCTTC	CSVAIGRNSYGYTF
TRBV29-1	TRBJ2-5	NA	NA	TGCAGCGTTGAATCACGGGGGGCCGGGGAGACCCAGTACTTC	CSVESRGAGETQYF
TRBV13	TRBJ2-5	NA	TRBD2	TGTGCCAGCAGCACCGGGACTAGCTGGCGACAACAAGAGACCCAGTACTTC	CASSTGTSWRQQETQYF
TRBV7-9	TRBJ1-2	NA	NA	TGTGCCAGCAGCCTTCTTGGGGGGACGGCGTCCTGGGACTATGGCTACACCTTC	CASSLLGGTASWDYGYTF
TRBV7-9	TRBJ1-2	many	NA	TGTGCCAGCAGCCACCCACAGAGCTATGGCTACACCTTC	CASSHPQSYGYTF
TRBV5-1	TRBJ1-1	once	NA	TGCGCCAGCAGCTTGATGGCGGGGATGAACACTGAAGCTTTCTTT	CASSLMAGMNTEAFF
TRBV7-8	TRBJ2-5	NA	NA	TGTGCCAGCAGCTTTTATAGCATGGAGACCCAGTACTTC	CASSFYSMETQYF
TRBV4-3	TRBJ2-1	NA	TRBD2	TGCGCCAGCAGCCCCTCGCGGGAGTTAAATGAGCAGTTCTTC	CASSPSRELNEQFF
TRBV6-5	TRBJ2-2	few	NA	TGTGCCAGCAGTTACGAGAACACCGGGGAGCTGTTTTTT	CASSYENTGELFF
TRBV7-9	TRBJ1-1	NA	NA	TGTGCCAGCAGCTTGGTGGCCATGAACACTGAAGCTTTCTTT	CASSLVAMNTEAFF
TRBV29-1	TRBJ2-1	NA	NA	TGCAGCGTTCGGGCAGACTCCTACAATGAGCAGTTCTTC	CSVRADSYNEQFF
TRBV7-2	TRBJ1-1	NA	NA	TGTGCCAGCAGTGCCAGCGCGAACACTGAAGCTTTCTTT	CASSASANTEAFF